This TCR beta chain was identified in a study of T cells after yellow fever vaccination. Across the whole study: SMART-Seq v4 Ultra Low Input served to prepare low-cell-number fractions.

Germline CDR1 SGDLS, CDR2 YYNGEE. V was shortened by 3 bases and J by 2 bases, with 10 bases between the two germline ends. The CDR3 length is 14 residues. A universal primer site and UMIs were added as TCR cDNA was made by 5'RACE template switching. MiXCR, run by TCRdb on the 5' RACE reads, gives a single entry per CDR3 protein. The data hold over 120,000 distinct CDR3 sequences, with less than 8.5% observed a single time. There are many counts of this clonotype. Antigen: not known. General observations from the study: Post-booster samples contained most primary-vaccination clones (approximately 96% CD4, about 87% CD8). There was a small share of clonotypes that showed up in both the CD4 and CD8 compartments.

The chain uses TRBV9 and TRBJ2-3; no reliable D call. The material sequenced was CD4+ T cells sorted from PBMCs, taken 10 days after the yellow fever booster vaccination. The TCR comes from a man under 40 who received the YFV17D yellow fever vaccine. CDR3 coding DNA: TGTGCCAGCAGCGCAGTAGGGTTCACAGATACGCAGTATTTT. Translating gives CASSAVGFTDTQYF.